This T cell receptor (beta chain) was sequenced for a study of T-cell reconstitution after alpha-beta-depleted transplantation in children. Whole-study findings and limits: Once a year had passed after transplant, T-cell counts and diversity came mostly from newly produced T cells. Surviving recipient T cells and thymic progenitors underlay high day-60 TCRbeta diversity in some patients.

Concerning this clonotype itself: Its antigen is still unknown.

A TCRbeta library incorporating unique molecular identifiers was prepared. TCRdb re-called the PCR reads with MiXCR, one entry per CDR3 protein. The sample consists of almost 600,000 distinct CDR3 sequences, about a quarter of them appearing once. V lost 3 bases and J 7 bases, leaving 14 bases between the germline ends. CDR1 and CDR2 from the germline V gene are SGDLS and YYNGEE. The CDR3 is 13 amino acids. The chain combines TRBV9 with TRBJ2-7, with D tentatively TRBD1 or TRBD2 (5 bases each). This TCR came from a boy under two years old with Wiskott-Aldrich syndrome, due to receive a stem cell transplant. This specimen was PBMCs, taken before TCRalphabeta/CD19-depleted stem cell transplant. Here the CDR3 reads CASSAGTSLEQYF. Here the CDR3 DNA reads TGTGCCAGCAGCGCTGGGACCTCCTTGGAGCAGTACTTC. The full variable domain, rest sourced from reference TRBV9 and TRBJ2-7, is DSGVTQTPKHLITATGQRVTLRCSPRSGDLSVYWYQQSLDQGLQFLIQYYNGEERAKGNILERFSAQQFPDLHSELNLSSLELGDSALYFCASSAGTSLEQYFGPGTRLTVT.